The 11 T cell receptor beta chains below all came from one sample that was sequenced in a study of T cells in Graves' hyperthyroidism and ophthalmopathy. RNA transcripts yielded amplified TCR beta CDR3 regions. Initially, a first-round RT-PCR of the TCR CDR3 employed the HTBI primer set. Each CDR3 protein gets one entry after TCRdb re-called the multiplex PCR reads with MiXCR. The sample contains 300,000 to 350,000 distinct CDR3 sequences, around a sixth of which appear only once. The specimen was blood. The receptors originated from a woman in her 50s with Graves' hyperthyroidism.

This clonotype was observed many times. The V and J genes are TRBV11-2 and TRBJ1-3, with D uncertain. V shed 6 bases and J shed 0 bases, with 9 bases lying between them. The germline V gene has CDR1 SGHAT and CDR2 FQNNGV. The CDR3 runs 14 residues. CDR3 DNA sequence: TGTGCCAGCAGGCATCAGAGCTCTGGAAACACCATATATTTT. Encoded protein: CASRHQSSGNTIYF.

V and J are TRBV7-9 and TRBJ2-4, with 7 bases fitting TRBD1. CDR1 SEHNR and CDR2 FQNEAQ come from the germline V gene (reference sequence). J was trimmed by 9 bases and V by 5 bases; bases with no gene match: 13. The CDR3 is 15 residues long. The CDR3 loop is CASSLPPRQGGIQYF. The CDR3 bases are TGTGCCAGCAGCCTTCCCCCGCGACAGGGTGGCATTCAGTACTTC.

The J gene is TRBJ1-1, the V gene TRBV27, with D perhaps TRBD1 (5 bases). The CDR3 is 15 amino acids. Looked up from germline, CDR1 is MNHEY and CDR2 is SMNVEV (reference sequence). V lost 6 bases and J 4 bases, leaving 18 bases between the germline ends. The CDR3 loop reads CASSTPGQATTEAFF. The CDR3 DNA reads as TGTGCCAGCAGCACTCCGGGGCAGGCGACCACTGAAGCTTTCTTT.

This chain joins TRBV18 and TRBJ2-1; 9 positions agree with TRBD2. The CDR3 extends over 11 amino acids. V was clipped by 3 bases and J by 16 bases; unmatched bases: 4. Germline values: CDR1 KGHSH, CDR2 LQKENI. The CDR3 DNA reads TGTGCCAGCTCACCGGGGACTAGCAACTTCTTC. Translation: CASSPGTSNFF.

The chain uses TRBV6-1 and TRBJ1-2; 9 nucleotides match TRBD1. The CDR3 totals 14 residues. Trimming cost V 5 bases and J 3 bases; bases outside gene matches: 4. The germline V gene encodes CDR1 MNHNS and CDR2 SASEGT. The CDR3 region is CASSPTGGDYGYTF. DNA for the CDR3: TGTGCCAGCAGTCCGACAGGGGGAGACTATGGCTACACCTTC.

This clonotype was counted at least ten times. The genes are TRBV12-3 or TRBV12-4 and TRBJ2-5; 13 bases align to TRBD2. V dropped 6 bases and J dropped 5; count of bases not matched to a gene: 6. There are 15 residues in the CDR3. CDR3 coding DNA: TGTGCCAGCAGCCGGACTAGCGGGGGTGTCGAGACCCAGTACTTC. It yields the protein CASSRTSGGVETQYF.

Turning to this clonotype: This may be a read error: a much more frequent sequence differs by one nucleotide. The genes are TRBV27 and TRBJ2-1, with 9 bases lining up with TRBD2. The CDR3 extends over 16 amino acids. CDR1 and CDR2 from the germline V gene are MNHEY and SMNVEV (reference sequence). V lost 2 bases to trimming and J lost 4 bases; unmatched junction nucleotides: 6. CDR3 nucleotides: TGTGCCAGCAGTTTACCCCTAGCGGGAATTTACAATGAGCAGTTCTTC. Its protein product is CASSLPLAGIYNEQFF.

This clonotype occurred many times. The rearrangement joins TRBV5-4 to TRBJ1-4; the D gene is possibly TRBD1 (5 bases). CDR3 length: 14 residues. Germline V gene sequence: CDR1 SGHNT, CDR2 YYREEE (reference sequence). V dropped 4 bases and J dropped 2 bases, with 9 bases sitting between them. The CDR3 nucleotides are TGTGCCAGCAGCACCCGGGACACTAATGAAAAACTGTTTTTT. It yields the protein CASSTRDTNEKLFF.

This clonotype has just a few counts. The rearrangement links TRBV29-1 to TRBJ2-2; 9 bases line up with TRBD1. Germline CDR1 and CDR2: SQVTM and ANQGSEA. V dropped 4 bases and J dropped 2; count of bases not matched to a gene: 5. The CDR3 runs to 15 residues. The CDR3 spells CSVVGTGTNTGELFF. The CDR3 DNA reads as TGCAGCGTTGTTGGGACAGGGACAAACACCGGGGAGCTGTTTTTT.

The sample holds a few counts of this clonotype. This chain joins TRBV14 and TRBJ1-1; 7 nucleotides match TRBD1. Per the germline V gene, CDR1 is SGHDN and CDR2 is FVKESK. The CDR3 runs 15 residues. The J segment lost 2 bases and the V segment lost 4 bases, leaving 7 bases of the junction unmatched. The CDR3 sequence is CASSRETGTNTEAFF. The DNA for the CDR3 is TGTGCCAGCAGCCGAGAGACAGGGACAAACACTGAAGCTTTCTTT.

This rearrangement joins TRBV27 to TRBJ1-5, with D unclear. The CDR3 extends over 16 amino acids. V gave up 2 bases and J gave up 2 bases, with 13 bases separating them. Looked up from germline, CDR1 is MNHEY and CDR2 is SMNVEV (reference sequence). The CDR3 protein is CASSLRRRYGNQPQHF. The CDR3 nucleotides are TGTGCCAGCAGTTTACGGCGGAGGTACGGCAATCAGCCCCAGCATTTT.